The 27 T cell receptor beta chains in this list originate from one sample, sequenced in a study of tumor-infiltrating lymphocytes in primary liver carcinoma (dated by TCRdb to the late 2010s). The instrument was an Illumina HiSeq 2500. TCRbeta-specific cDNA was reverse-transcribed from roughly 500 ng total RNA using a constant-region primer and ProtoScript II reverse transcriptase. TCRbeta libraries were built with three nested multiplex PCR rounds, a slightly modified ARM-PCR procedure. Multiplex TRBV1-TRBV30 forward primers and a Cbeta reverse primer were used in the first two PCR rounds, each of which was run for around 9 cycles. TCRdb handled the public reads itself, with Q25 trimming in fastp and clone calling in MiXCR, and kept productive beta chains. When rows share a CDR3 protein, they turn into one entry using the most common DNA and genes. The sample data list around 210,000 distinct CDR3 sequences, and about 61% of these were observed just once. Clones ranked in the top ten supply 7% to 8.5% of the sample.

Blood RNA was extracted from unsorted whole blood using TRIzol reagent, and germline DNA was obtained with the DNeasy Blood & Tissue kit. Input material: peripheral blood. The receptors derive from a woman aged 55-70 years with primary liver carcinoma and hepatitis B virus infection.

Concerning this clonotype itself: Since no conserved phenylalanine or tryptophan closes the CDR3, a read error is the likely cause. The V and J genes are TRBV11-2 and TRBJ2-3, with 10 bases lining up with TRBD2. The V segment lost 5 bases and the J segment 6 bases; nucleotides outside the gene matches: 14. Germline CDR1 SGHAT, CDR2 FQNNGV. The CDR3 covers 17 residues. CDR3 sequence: CASSPKGLAGVADTQYY. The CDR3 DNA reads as TGTGCCAGCAGCCCGAAGGGTCTAGCGGGAGTTGCGGATACGCAGTATTAT.

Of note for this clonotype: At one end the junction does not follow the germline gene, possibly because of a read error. The CDR3 loop is CTSSEVPNTEAFF. CDR3 sequence (DNA): TGTACCAGCAGTGAGGTGCCCAACACTGAAGCTTTCTTT. The chain recombines TRBV6-6 with TRBJ1-1; D is ambiguous. The CDR3 loop spans 13 amino acids. Germline V CDR1 and CDR2: MNHNY, SVGAGI (reference sequence).

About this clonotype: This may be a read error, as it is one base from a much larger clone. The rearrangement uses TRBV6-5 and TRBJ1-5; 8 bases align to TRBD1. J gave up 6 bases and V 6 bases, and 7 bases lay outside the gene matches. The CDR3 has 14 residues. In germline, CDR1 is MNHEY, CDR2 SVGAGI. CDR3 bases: TGTGCCAGCAGCCGGGCAGGGGGCAGTCAGCCCCAGCATTTT. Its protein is CASSRAGGSQPQHF.

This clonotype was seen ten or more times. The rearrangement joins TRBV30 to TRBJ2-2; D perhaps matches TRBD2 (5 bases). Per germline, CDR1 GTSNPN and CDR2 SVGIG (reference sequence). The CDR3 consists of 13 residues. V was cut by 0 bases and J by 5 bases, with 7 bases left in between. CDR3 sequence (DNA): TGTGCCTGGAGTGTAGCGGATACCGGGGAGCTGTTTTTT. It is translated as CAWSVADTGELFF.

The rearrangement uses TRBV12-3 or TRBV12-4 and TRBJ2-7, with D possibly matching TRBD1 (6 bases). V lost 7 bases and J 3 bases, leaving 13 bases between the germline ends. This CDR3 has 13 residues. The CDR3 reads CASTIQGYYEQYF. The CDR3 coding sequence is TGTGCCAGCACCATACAGGGATACTACGAGCAGTACTTC.

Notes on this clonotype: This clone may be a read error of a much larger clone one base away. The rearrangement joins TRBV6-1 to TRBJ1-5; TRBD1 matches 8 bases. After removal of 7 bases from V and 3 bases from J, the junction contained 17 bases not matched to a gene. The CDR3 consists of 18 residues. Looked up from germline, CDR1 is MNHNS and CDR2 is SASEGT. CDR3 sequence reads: CASIVGWTGKPNNQPQHF. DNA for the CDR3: TGTGCCAGCATCGTGGGCTGGACAGGGAAACCTAACAATCAGCCCCAGCATTTT.

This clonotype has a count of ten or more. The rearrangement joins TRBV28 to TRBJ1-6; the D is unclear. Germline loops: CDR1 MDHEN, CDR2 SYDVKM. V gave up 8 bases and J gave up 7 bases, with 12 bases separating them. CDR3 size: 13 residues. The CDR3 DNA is TGTGCCAGCTTCTCGGGAGTGAATTCACCCCTCCACTTT. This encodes CASFSGVNSPLHF.

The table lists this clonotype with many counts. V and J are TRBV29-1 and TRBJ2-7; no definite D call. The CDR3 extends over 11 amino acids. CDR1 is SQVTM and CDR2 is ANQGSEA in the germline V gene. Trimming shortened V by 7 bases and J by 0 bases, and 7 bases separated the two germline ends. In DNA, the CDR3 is TGCAGCGCAACAAGCTCCTACGAGCAGTACTTC. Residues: CSATSSYEQYF.

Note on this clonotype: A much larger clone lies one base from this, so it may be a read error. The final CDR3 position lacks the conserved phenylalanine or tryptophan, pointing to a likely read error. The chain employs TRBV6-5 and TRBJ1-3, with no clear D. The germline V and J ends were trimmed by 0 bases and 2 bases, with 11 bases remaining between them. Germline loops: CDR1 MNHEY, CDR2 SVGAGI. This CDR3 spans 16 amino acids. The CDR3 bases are TGTGCCAGCAGTTACTCACAGACATCAACTGGAAACACCATATATCTT. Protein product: CASSYSQTSTGNTIYL.

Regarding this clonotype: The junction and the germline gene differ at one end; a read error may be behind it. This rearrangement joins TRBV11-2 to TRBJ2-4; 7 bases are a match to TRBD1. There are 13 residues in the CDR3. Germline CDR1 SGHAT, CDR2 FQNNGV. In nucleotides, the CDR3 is TGTGCCAGCAGCACAGGGGTAGGAAGCATTCTGTACTTC. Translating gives CASSTGVGSILYF. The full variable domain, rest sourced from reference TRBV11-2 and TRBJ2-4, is EAGVAQSPRYKIIEKRQSVAFWCNPISGHATLYWYQQILGQGPKLLIQFQNNGVVDDSQLPKDRFSAERLKGVDSTLKIQPAKLEDSAVYLCASSTGVGSILYFGAGTRLSVL.

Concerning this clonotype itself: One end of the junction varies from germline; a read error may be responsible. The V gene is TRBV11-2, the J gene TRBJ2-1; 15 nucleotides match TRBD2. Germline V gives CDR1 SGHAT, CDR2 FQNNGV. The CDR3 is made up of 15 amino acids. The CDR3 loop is CASSRGTSGRSELSF. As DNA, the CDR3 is TGTGCCAGCAGCCGCGGGACTAGCGGGAGGAGTGAGCTGTCCTTC.

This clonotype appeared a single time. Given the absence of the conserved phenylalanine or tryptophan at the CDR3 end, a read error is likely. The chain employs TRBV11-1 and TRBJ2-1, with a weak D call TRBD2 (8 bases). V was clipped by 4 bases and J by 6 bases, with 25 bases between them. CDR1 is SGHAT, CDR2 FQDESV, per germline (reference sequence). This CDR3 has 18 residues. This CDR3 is CASSSGTAGTRWANEQFS. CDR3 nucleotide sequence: TGTGCCAGCAGCTCCGGGACAGCCGGGACTAGGTGGGCCAATGAGCAGTTCTCC.

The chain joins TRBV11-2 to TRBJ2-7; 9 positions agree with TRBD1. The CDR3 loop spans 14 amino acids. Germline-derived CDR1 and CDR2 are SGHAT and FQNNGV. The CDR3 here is CAISARDRVYEQYF. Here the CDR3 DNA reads TGTGCTATCAGCGCTCGGGACAGGGTCTACGAGCAGTACTTC.

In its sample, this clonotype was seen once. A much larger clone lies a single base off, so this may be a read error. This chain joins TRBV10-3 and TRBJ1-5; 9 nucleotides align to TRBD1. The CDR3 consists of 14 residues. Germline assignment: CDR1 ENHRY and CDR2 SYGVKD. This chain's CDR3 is CAIGTGSDNQSQHF. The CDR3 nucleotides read TGTGCCATCGGGACAGGGAGCGACAATCAGTCCCAGCATTTT.

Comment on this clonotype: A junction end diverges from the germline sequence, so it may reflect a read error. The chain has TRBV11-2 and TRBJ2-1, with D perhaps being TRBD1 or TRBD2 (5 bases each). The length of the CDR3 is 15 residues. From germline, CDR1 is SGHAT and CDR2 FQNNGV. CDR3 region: CASSQRDGGYNEQLF. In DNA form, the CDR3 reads TGTGCCAGCAGTCAACGGGACGGAGGTTACAATGAGCAGCTCTTC. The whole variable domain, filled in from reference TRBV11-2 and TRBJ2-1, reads EAGVAQSPRYKIIEKRQSVAFWCNPISGHATLYWYQQILGQGPKLLIQFQNNGVVDDSQLPKDRFSAERLKGVDSTLKIQPAKLEDSAVYLCASSQRDGGYNEQLFGPGTRLTVL.

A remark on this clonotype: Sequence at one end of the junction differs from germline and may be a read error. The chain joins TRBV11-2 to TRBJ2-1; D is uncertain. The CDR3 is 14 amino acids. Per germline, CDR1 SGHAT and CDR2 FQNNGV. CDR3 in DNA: TGTGTCAGCAGCCGCCCGGGCTCCTATAATGAGCAGTTCTTC. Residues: CVSSRPGSYNEQFF. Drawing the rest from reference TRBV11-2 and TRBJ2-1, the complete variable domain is EAGVAQSPRYKIIEKRQSVAFWCNPISGHATLYWYQQILGQGPKLLIQFQNNGVVDDSQLPKDRFSAERLKGVDSTLKIQPAKLEDSAVYLCVSSRPGSYNEQFFGPGTRLTVL.

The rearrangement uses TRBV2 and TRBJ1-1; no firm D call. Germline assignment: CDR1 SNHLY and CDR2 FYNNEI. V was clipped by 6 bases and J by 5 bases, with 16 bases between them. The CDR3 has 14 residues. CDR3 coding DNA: TGTGCCAGCAGGGTCAGCGGGGTAGGTACTGAAGCTTTCTTT. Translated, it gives CASRVSGVGTEAFF.

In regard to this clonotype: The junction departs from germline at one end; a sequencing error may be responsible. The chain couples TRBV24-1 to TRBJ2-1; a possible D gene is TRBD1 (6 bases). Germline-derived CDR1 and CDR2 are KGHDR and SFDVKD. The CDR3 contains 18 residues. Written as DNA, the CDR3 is TGTGCCACCAGTGATTTAAGTGGGGTCAGGGGCTCCTACAATAAGCAGTTCTTC. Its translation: CATSDLSGVRGSYNKQFF.

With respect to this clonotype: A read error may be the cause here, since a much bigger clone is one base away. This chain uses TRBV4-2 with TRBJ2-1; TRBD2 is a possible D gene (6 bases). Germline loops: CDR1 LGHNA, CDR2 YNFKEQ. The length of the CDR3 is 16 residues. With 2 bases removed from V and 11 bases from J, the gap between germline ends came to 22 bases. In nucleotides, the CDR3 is TGTGCCAGCAGCCAAACGGCTCTAAGCATTGGCGGGAAGCAGTTCTTC. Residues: CASSQTALSIGGKQFF.

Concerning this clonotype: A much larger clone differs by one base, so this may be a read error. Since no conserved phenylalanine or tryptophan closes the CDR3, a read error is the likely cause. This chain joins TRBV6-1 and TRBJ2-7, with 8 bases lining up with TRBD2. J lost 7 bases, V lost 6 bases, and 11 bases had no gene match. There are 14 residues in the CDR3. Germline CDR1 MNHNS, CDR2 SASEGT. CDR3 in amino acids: CASRNGGGHLEQYS. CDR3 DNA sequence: TGTGCCAGCAGGAACGGGGGGGGTCACCTGGAGCAGTACTCC.

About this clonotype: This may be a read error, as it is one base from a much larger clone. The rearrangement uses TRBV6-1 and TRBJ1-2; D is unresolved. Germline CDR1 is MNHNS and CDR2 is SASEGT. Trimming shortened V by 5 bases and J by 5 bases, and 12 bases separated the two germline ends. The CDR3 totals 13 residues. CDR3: CASSLRPTYGYTF. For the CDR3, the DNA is TGTGCCAGCAGTTTGCGGCCAACATATGGCTACACCTTC.

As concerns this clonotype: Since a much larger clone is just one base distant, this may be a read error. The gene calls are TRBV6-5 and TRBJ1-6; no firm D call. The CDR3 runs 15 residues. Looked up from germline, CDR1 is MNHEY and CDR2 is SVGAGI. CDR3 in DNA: TGTGCCTGCAGTTACCAGGCGGGGATTGGCTCACCCCTCCACTTT. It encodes CACSYQAGIGSPLHF.

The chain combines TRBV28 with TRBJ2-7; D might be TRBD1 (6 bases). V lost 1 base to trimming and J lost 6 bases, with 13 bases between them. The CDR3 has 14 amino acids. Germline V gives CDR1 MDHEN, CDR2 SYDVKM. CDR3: CASSLYLTGGEQYF. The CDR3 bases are TGTGCCAGCAGTTTATATTTGACAGGAGGCGAGCAGTACTTC.

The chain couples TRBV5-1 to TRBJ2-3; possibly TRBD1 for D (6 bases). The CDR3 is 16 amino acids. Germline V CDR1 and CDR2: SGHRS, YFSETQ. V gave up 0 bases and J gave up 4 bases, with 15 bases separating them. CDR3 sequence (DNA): TGCGCCAGCAGCTTGGTGGGGGCCAGGGACGCAGATACGCAGTATTTT. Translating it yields CASSLVGARDADTQYF.

The CDR3 loop reads CASSLAWITGELFF. The DNA for the CDR3 is TGTGCCAGCAGCTTGGCCTGGATCACCGGGGAGCTGTTTTTT. The rearrangement uses TRBV5-5 and TRBJ2-2; unclear D gene. The CDR3 spans 14 residues. The V gene's germline CDR1 is SGHKS and CDR2 YYEKEE (reference sequence). V was cut by 0 bases and J by 4 bases, with 7 bases left in between.

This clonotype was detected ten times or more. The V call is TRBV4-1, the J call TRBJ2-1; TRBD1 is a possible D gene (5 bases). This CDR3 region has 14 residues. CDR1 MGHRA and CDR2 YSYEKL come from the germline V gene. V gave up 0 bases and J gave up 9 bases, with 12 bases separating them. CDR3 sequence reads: CASSQEGLVGEQFF. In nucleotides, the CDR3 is TGCGCCAGCAGCCAAGAGGGGCTAGTCGGTGAGCAGTTCTTC.

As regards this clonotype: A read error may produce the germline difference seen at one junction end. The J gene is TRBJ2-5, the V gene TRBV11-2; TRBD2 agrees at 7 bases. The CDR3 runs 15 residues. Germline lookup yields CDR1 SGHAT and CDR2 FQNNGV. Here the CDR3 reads CVSSSRLADQETQYF. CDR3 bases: TGTGTCAGCAGCTCCCGACTAGCTGACCAAGAGACCCAGTACTTC.